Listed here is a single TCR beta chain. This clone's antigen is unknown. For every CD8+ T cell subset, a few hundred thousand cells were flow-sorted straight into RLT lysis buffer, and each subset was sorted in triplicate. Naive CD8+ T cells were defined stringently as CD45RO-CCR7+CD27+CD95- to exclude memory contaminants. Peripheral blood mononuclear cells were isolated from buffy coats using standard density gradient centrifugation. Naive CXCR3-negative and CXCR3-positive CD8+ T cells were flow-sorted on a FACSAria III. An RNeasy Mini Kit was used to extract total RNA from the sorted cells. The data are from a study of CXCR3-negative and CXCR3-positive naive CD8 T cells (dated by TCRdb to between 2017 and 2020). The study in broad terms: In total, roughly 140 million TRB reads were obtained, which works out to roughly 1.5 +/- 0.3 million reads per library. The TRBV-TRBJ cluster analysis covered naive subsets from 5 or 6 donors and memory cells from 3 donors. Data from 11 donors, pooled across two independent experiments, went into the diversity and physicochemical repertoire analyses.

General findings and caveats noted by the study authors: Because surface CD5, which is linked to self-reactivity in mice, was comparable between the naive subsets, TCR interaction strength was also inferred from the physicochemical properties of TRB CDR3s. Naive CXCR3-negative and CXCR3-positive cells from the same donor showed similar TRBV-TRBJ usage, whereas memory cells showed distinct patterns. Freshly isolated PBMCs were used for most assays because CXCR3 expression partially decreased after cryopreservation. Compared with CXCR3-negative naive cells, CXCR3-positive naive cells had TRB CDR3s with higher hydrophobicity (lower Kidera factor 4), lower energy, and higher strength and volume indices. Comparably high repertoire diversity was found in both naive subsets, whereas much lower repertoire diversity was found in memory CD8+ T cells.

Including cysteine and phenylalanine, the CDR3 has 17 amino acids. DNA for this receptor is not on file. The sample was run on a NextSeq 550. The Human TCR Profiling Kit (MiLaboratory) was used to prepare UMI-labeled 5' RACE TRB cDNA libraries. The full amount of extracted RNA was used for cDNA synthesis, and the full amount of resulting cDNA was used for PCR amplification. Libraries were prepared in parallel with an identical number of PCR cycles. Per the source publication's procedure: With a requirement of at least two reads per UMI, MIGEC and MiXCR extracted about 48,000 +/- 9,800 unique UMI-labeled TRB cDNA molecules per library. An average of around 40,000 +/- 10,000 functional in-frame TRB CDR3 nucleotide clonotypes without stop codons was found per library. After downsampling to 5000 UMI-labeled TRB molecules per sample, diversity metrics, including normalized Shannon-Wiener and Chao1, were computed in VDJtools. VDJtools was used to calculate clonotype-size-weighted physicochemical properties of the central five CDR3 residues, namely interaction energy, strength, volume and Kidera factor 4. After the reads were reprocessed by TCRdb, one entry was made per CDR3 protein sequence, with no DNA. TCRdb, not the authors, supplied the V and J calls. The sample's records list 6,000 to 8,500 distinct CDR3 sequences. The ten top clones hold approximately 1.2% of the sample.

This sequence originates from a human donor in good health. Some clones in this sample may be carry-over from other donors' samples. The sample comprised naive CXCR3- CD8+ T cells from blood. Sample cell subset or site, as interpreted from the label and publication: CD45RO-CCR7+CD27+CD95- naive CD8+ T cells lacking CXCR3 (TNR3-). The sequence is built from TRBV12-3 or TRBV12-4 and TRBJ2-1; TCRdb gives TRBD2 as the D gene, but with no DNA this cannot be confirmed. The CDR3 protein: CASSWTSGRGRINEQFF.